These 17 T cell receptor beta chains came from one sample sequenced in a study of early T cells in non-severe SARS-CoV-2 infection. TCRdb independently ran MiXCR on the 5' RACE reads; one entry per CDR3 protein. The sample lists tens of thousands of distinct CDR3 sequences; 6.1% were seen once. The specimen was whole blood. These receptors were obtained from an adult who was a healthcare worker with PCR-confirmed SARS-CoV-2 infection or an uninfected control (not recorded which).

This clonotype was seen a few times. V is TRBV6-5 and J is TRBJ1-6; D gene uncertain. Looked up from germline, CDR1 is MNHEY and CDR2 is SVGAGI. There are 14 residues in the CDR3. Trimming pared 2 bases from V and 7 bases from J, leaving 9 bases between. In DNA form, the CDR3 reads TGTGCCAGCAGTTACGCCGGTGGGAATTCACCCCTCCACTTT. Translated: CASSYAGGNSPLHF.

There are many counts of this clonotype. The chain is built from TRBV29-1 and TRBJ2-3; no reliable D call. The germline V gene has CDR1 SQVTM and CDR2 ANQGSEA. V lost 1 base, J lost 6 bases, and 11 bases lay in between. CDR3 length: 13 residues. CDR3 nucleotide sequence: TGCAGCGTTGAAGGCCGTGTGCGGGATACGCAGTATTTT. It yields the protein CSVEGRVRDTQYF.

This clonotype was observed many times. The chain employs TRBV12-3 or TRBV12-4 and TRBJ2-1; D remains unclear. The CDR3 has 11 residues. V was pared by 7 bases and J by 9 bases, with 10 bases between. CDR3 coding DNA: TGTGCCAGCACCCACGATATTGAGCAGTTCTTC. Its protein is CASTHDIEQFF.

There are a few counts of this clonotype. The chain couples TRBV20-1 to TRBJ2-2, with 8 bases identical to TRBD1. The V gene end was trimmed by 6 bases and the J gene end by 3 bases; junction bases not matched to a gene: 3. The CDR3 spans 13 residues. The V gene's germline CDR1 is DFQATT and CDR2 SNEGSKA (reference sequence). This CDR3 reads CSAQGVHTGELFF. The CDR3, as DNA: TGCAGTGCACAGGGGGTTCACACCGGGGAGCTGTTTTTT.

The sample holds a few counts of this clonotype. The chain carries TRBV30 and TRBJ1-3; D remains unclear. The V gene's germline CDR1 is GTSNPN and CDR2 SVGIG (reference sequence). The CDR3 is 12 residues long. The V and J ends lost 5 bases and 7 bases respectively, with 12 bases between them. The CDR3 nucleotides read TGTGCCTGGGCCCCCCAGCCGAACACCATATATTTT. It is translated as CAWAPQPNTIYF.

This clonotype was counted at least ten times. The chain couples TRBV28 to TRBJ1-1, with a possible D match to TRBD1 (6 bases). Germline V CDR1 and CDR2: MDHEN, SYDVKM. CDR3 length: 13 amino acids. V was trimmed by 5 bases and J by 4 bases, leaving 11 bases between them. The CDR3 here is CASSAGVSTEAFF. In DNA form, the CDR3 reads TGTGCCAGCAGTGCAGGGGTTTCCACTGAAGCTTTCTTT.

This clonotype was found many times. V usage is TRBV20-1 and J usage is TRBJ2-7, with D possibly being TRBD1 (5 bases). The V and J ends lost 0 bases and 7 bases respectively, with 19 bases between them. CDR3 length: 15 residues. Germline V CDR1 and CDR2: DFQATT, SNEGSKA (reference sequence). CDR3 nucleotides: TGCAGTGCTAGAGAACATTGGCAGCCCCAGGGTGAGCAGTACTTC. Encoded protein: CSAREHWQPQGEQYF.

The table lists this clonotype with many counts. V is TRBV20-1 and J is TRBJ2-1; D is ambiguous. This CDR3 has 11 residues. Trimming took 3 bases from V and 7 from J, leaving 7 bases between them. CDR1 and CDR2 from the germline V gene are DFQATT and SNEGSKA (reference sequence). The CDR3 sequence: CSARVLNEQFF. The CDR3 coding sequence is TGCAGTGCTAGGGTTCTAAATGAGCAGTTCTTC.

In its sample, this clonotype was seen a few times. V is TRBV11-2 and J is TRBJ2-7; tentatively, D is TRBD2 (6 bases). The CDR3 spans 17 residues. Trimming left V 3 bases short and J 0 bases short, with 18 bases between. CDR1 SGHAT and CDR2 FQNNGV come from the germline V gene. The CDR3 DNA is TGTGCCAGCAGCTTCCCCTATGCGGGGCGGTCCTCCTACGAGCAGTACTTC. Translating it yields CASSFPYAGRSSYEQYF.

The genes are TRBV19 and TRBJ1-2; no clear D. Per the germline V gene, CDR1 is LNHDA and CDR2 is SQIVND (reference sequence). The CDR3 runs 15 residues. With 1 base removed from V and 4 bases from J, the gap between germline ends came to 13 bases. CDR3 sequence reads: CASSIAAADIYGYTF. The CDR3 DNA follows: TGTGCCAGTAGTATAGCAGCGGCAGACATCTATGGCTACACCTTC.

The chain links TRBV6-2 or TRBV6-3 to TRBJ2-2, with 9 bases identical to TRBD2. The CDR3 is made up of 15 amino acids. V shed 8 bases, J shed 4 bases, and the junction held 8 bases outside the gene matches. CDR1 is MNHEY and CDR2 is SVGEGT in the germline V gene. The DNA of the CDR3 is TGTGCCAGCTTGAAGCGGGGGGAGATCACCGGGGAGCTGTTTTTT. This gives the protein CASLKRGEITGELFF.

V gene TRBV28 combines with J gene TRBJ2-2; 10 nucleotides line up with TRBD2. Germline assignment: CDR1 MDHEN and CDR2 SYDVKM. CDR3 length: 15 amino acids. J gave up 7 bases and V 3 bases, and 5 bases lay outside the gene matches. Here the CDR3 reads CASSLGLAGVGELFF. Here the CDR3 DNA reads TGTGCCAGCAGTTTGGGGCTAGCGGGGGTCGGGGAGCTGTTTTTT. The variable domain in full, with the rest retrieved from reference TRBV28 and TRBJ2-2, is DVKVTQSSRYLVKRTGEKVFLECVQDMDHENMFWYRQDPGLGLRLIYFSYDVKMKEKGDIPEGYSVSREKKERFSLILESASTNQTSMYLCASSLGLAGVGELFFGEGSRLTVL.

A few counts support this clonotype. The V gene is TRBV4-3, the J gene TRBJ2-1, with D possibly matching TRBD2 (5 bases). The CDR3 is made up of 17 amino acids. Trimming stripped 2 bases from V and 0 bases from J, with 14 bases between. Germline CDR1 is LGHNA and CDR2 is YSLEER. The CDR3: CASSQRGPSFSYNEQFF. In nucleotides, the CDR3 is TGCGCCAGCAGCCAAAGAGGACCTAGCTTCTCCTACAATGAGCAGTTCTTC.

In regard to this clonotype: Given the absence of the conserved phenylalanine or tryptophan at the CDR3 end, a read error is likely. CDR3 nucleotide sequence: TGCGCCAGCAGCCAAGAACCAAGCGGGAGTCCCTACAATGAGCAGTTCTCC. It yields the protein CASSQEPSGSPYNEQFS. The chain couples TRBV4-3 to TRBJ2-1; the match to TRBD2 covers 8 bases. The CDR3 has 17 amino acids. Germline lookup yields CDR1 LGHNA and CDR2 YSLEER. The V gene end was trimmed by 0 bases and the J gene end by 2 bases; junction bases not matched to a gene: 6.

The chain is built from TRBV20-1 and TRBJ2-7; TRBD1 aligns across 7 bases. The germline CDR1 and CDR2 sequences are DFQATT and SNEGSKA (reference sequence). V lost 5 bases to trimming and J lost 2 bases; unmatched junction nucleotides: 12. The CDR3 runs to 15 residues. Here the CDR3 reads CSAQEPGTVTYEQYF. For the CDR3, the DNA is TGCAGTGCTCAGGAGCCCGGGACAGTGACCTACGAGCAGTACTTC.

The CDR3 nucleotides are TGTGCCAGCAGCACCCGACAGGGGATGAACACTGAAGCTTTCTTT. This translates into CASSTRQGMNTEAFF. The chain joins TRBV11-2 to TRBJ1-1; 8 bases are a match to TRBD1. CDR3 size: 15 residues. V lost 5 bases and J lost 0; bases outside the gene matches: 5. CDR1 and CDR2 from the germline V gene are SGHAT and FQNNGV.

This clonotype was detected ten times or more. V is TRBV19 and J is TRBJ1-5; D ambiguous. The CDR3 contains 16 residues. The V end was cut by 1 base, the J end by 1 base, with 11 bases between. Germline loops: CDR1 LNHDA, CDR2 SQIVND (reference sequence). The DNA for the CDR3 is TGTGCCAGTAGTATAGTTTTCAGGAAAAGCAATCAGCCCCAGCATTTT. Amino acid sequence: CASSIVFRKSNQPQHF.